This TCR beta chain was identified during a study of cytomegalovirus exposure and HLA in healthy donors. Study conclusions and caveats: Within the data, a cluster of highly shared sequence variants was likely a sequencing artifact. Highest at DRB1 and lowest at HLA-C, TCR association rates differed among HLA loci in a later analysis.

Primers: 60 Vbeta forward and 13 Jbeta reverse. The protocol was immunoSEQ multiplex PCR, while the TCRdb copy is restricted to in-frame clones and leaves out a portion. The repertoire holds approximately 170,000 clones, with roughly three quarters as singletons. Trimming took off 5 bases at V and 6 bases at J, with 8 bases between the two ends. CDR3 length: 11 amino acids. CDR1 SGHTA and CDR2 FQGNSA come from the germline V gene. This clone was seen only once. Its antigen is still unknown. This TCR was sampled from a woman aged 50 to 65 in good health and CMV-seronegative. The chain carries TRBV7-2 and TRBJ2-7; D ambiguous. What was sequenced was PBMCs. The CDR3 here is CASSLGPEQYF. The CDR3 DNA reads TGTGCCAGCAGCCTGGGCCCCGAGCAGTACTTC.